These 19 T cell receptor beta chains share one sample of origin, sequenced in a study of OX40 agonist ivuxolimab in advanced cancers. The table came from immunoSEQ multiplex PCR; TCRdb's copy has only in-frame clones and leaves some out. The sample shows about 46,000 clones, around 87% of them seen only once. Sequenced here: CD4+ or CD8+ T cells sorted from blood, sampled in a trial of the OX40 agonist ivuxolimab. The receptors shown here come from an adult with an advanced solid tumor such as melanoma, head and neck, liver or kidney cancer.

CDR3 bases: TGTGCCAGCAGCCAAGATAAACAGGGGGTTTTCGGCTACACCTTC. Translated, it gives CASSQDKQGVFGYTF. This chain uses TRBV4-2 with TRBJ1-2; 8 nucleotides match TRBD1. The CDR3 runs 15 residues. The junction had 8 bases not matched to a gene; V was cut back by 0 bases and J by 8 bases. CDR1 is LGHNA, CDR2 YNFKEQ, per germline.

The genes are TRBV9 and TRBJ1-2; 7 bases are a match to TRBD1. Germline loops: CDR1 SGDLS, CDR2 YYNGEE. The CDR3 has 16 residues. The J segment lost 0 bases and the V segment lost 3 bases, leaving 8 bases of the junction unmatched. CDR3 coding DNA: TGTGCCAGCAGCGGCGTAGGGACAGCTACTAACTATGGCTACACCTTC. Its protein is CASSGVGTATNYGYTF.

In nucleotides, the CDR3 is TGTGCCAGCAGCGTTACCGCGGGACTAGCACACTACGAGCAGTACTTC. Amino acids: CASSVTAGLAHYEQYF. The chain uses TRBV28 and TRBJ2-7, with TRBD2 identical over 9 bases. The CDR3 is made up of 16 amino acids. Germline lookup yields CDR1 MDHEN and CDR2 SYDVKM. The J segment lost 3 bases and the V segment lost 6 bases, leaving 12 bases of the junction unmatched.

This rearrangement joins TRBV6-1 to TRBJ2-7, with TRBD2 matching over 12 bases. The CDR3 spans 16 residues. Trimming cost V 2 bases and J 1 base; bases outside gene matches: 3. Germline loops: CDR1 MNHNS, CDR2 SASEGT. CDR3 amino acids: CASSESGLAGSYEQYF. CDR3 bases: TGTGCCAGCAGTGAATCGGGACTAGCGGGTTCCTACGAGCAGTACTTC.

V and J are TRBV28 and TRBJ2-7; 12 bases map to TRBD1. With V trimmed by 5 bases and J by 3 bases, 17 bases remained unmatched. Germline V gene sequence: CDR1 MDHEN, CDR2 SYDVKM. This CDR3 spans 19 amino acids. CDR3 residues: CASSQSRWGQGASDYEQYF. The CDR3 region has the DNA TGTGCCAGCAGTCAGTCCCGTTGGGGACAGGGGGCTAGTGACTACGAGCAGTACTTC.

V gene TRBV9 combines with J gene TRBJ2-2; D call uncertain. The CDR3 loop spans 13 amino acids. V was clipped by 4 bases and J by 4 bases, with 8 bases between them. The germline V gene encodes CDR1 SGDLS and CDR2 YYNGEE. The DNA of the CDR3 is TGTGCCAGCAGCTCGCTGGTCACCGGGGAGCTGTTTTTT. Encoded protein: CASSSLVTGELFF.

In this sample, this clone turned up once. The gene calls are TRBV4-1 and TRBJ1-6; tentatively, D is TRBD1 (6 bases). CDR1 MGHRA and CDR2 YSYEKL come from the germline V gene. V dropped 0 bases and J dropped 6 bases, with 12 bases sitting between them. The CDR3 loop spans 16 amino acids. CDR3 sequence: CASSQEMGAGNSPLHF. The CDR3 DNA sequence: TGCGCCAGCAGCCAAGAAATGGGGGCCGGTAATTCACCCCTCCACTTT.

This chain connects TRBV9 to TRBJ2-3, with TRBD1 matching 8 bases. The CDR3 is 15 amino acids. Losses at the gene ends were 0 bases for V and 3 bases for J; bases not matched to a gene: 3. Per the germline V gene, CDR1 is SGDLS and CDR2 is YYNGEE. The CDR3 region is CASSVGGQGTDTQYF. CDR3 nucleotides: TGTGCCAGCAGCGTAGGAGGACAGGGAACAGATACGCAGTATTTT. The whole variable domain, remainder taken from reference TRBV9 and TRBJ2-3, is DSGVTQTPKHLITATGQRVTLRCSPRSGDLSVYWYQQSLDQGLQFLIQYYNGEERAKGNILERFSAQQFPDLHSELNLSSLELGDSALYFCASSVGGQGTDTQYFGPGTRLTVL.

The V and J genes are TRBV6-5 and TRBJ1-1; D is undetermined. In germline, CDR1 is MNHEY, CDR2 SVGAGI. This CDR3 region has 13 residues. Trimming shortened V by 0 bases and J by 10 bases, and 12 bases separated the two germline ends. The CDR3 sequence: CASSYSARSGAFF. CDR3 nucleotides: TGTGCCAGCAGTTACTCGGCGCGGTCAGGAGCTTTCTTT.

The chain recombines TRBV4-1 with TRBJ1-5, with 7 bases aligning to TRBD1. This CDR3 has 15 amino acids. Germline-derived CDR1 and CDR2 are MGHRA and YSYEKL. V dropped 0 bases and J dropped 4; count of bases not matched to a gene: 3. CDR3 in DNA: TGCGCCAGCAGCCAAGATACAGGGGTGAATCAGCCCCAGCATTTT. The encoded protein is CASSQDTGVNQPQHF.

The genes are TRBV11-2 and TRBJ1-1; 7 nucleotides agree with TRBD1. The V segment lost 5 bases and the J segment 1 base; nucleotides outside the gene matches: 4. Germline CDR1 is SGHAT and CDR2 is FQNNGV. The CDR3 has 14 amino acids. CDR3 sequence reads: CASSLGQKNTEAFF. CDR3 nucleotide sequence: TGTGCCAGCAGCCTGGGACAGAAGAACACTGAAGCTTTCTTT.

The rearrangement links TRBV7-8 to TRBJ1-5, with D possibly matching TRBD1 (5 bases). Per germline, CDR1 SGHVS and CDR2 FQNEAQ. Trimming took 1 base from V and 11 from J, leaving 18 bases between them. The CDR3 covers 15 residues. CDR3 sequence reads: CASSLGRDAYPAQHF. DNA for the CDR3: TGTGCCAGCAGCTTAGGGCGGGACGCCTATCCGGCCCAGCATTTT.

J is TRBJ2-7 and V is TRBV7-9; 8 bases map to TRBD1. With 5 bases clipped from V and 6 bases from J, the junction kept 9 bases outside the gene matches. CDR1 SEHNR and CDR2 FQNEAQ come from the germline V gene (reference sequence). This CDR3 contains 14 residues. The CDR3 DNA reads as TGTGCCAGCAGCCCTGGACAGGGAGTCGCCGAGCAGTACTTC. It is translated as CASSPGQGVAEQYF.

The V and J genes are TRBV7-9 and TRBJ2-7; no reliable D call. The CDR3 loop spans 13 amino acids. V lost 1 base and J lost 6, with 10 bases in between. Germline-derived CDR1 and CDR2 are SEHNR and FQNEAQ (reference sequence). CDR3 DNA: TGTGCCAGCAGCTTAGGACCGATCCCCGAGCAGTACTTC. Translating gives CASSLGPIPEQYF. The whole variable domain, remainder taken from reference TRBV7-9 and TRBJ2-7, is DTGVSQNPRHKITKRGQNVTFRCDPISEHNRLYWYRQTLGQGPEFLTYFQNEAQLEKSRLLSDRFSAERPKGSFSTLEIQRTEQGDSAMYLCASSLGPIPEQYFGPGTRLTVT.

This chain joins TRBV4-2 and TRBJ2-7; 9 nucleotides agree with TRBD2. Germline V gene sequence: CDR1 LGHNA, CDR2 YNFKEQ. The CDR3 is made up of 16 amino acids. V lost 1 base, J lost 3 bases, and 7 bases stayed unmatched. CDR3 in amino acids: CASSQGLVAGVYEQYF. CDR3 DNA sequence: TGTGCCAGCAGCCAAGGGTTGGTAGCGGGAGTCTACGAGCAGTACTTC.

This chain joins TRBV13 and TRBJ1-4, with D maybe TRBD1 (5 bases). Looked up from germline, CDR1 is PRHDT and CDR2 is FYEKMQ (reference sequence). Trimming shortened V by 1 base and J by 5 bases, and 8 bases separated the two germline ends. This CDR3 is 14 amino acids long. DNA for the CDR3: TGTGCCAGCAGCTTAGCAGGGCGAAATGAAAAACTGTTTTTT. Amino acids: CASSLAGRNEKLFF.

V usage is TRBV5-5 and J usage is TRBJ1-3; D ambiguous. The CDR3 runs 17 residues. Trimming took 3 bases from V and 2 from J, leaving 18 bases between them. The germline V gene has CDR1 SGHKS and CDR2 YYEKEE (reference sequence). The DNA of the CDR3 is TGTGCCAGCAGCTCAAGGCCCATTATTACACCTGGAAACACCATATATTTT. Encoded protein: CASSSRPIITPGNTIYF.

J is TRBJ2-7 and V is TRBV7-8, with a possible D match to TRBD2 (5 bases). In germline, CDR1 is SGHVS, CDR2 FQNEAQ. Trimming shortened V by 5 bases and J by 2 bases, and 13 bases separated the two germline ends. CDR3 length: 14 residues. CDR3 sequence (DNA): TGTGCCAGCAGCCCCAATCCGGGGACCTACGAGCAGTACTTC. Encoded protein: CASSPNPGTYEQYF.

This chain uses TRBV2 with TRBJ2-1, with TRBD2 matching over 11 bases. The V gene end was trimmed by 11 bases and the J gene end by 8 bases; junction bases not matched to a gene: 8. The CDR3 has 13 amino acids. Germline CDR1 SNHLY, CDR2 FYNNEI. CDR3 DNA: TGTGCCCTCAGGGCTAGCGGGAGGTATGAGCAGTTCTTC. The encoded protein is CALRASGRYEQFF.